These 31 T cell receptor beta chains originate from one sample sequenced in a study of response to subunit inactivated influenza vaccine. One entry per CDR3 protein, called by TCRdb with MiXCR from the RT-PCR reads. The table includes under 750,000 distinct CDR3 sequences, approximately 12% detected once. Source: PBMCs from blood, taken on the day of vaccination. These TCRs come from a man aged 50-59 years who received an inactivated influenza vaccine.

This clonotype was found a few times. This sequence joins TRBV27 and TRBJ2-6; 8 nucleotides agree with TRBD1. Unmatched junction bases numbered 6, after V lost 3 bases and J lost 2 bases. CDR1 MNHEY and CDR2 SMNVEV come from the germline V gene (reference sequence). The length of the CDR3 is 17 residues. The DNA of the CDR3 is TGTGCCAGCAGTTTTGACAGGGGAGGACCTGGGGCCAACGTCCTGACTTTC. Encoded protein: CASSFDRGGPGANVLTF.

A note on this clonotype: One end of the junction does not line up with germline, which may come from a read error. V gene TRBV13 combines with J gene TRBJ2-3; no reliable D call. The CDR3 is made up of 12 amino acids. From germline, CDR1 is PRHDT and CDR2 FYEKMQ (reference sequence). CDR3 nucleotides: TGTGCCAGCGGGTCCGGTGAAGATACGCAGTCTTTT. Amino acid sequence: CASGSGEDTQSF.

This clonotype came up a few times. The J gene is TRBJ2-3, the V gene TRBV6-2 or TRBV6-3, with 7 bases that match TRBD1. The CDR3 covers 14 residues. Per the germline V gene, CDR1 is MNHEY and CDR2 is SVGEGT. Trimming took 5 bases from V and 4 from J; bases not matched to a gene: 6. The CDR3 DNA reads TGTGCCAGCAGTCCGGGACAGCATTCAGATACGCAGTATTTT. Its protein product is CASSPGQHSDTQYF.

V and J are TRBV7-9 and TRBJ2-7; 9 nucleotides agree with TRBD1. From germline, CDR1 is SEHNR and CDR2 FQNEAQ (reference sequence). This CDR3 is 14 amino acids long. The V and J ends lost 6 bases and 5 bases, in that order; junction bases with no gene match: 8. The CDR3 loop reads CASSTGTGSDEQYF. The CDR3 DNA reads TGTGCCAGCAGTACCGGGACAGGGTCCGACGAGCAGTACTTC.

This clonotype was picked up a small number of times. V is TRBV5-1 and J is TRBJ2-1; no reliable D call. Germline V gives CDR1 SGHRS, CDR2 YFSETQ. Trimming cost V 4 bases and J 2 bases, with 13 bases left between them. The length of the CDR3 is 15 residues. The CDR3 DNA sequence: TGCGCCAGCAGCGACCTCGGAAGTCCCTACAATGAGCAGTTCTTC. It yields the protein CASSDLGSPYNEQFF. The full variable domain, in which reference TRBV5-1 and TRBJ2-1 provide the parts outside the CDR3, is KAGVTQTPRYLIKTRGQQVTLSCSPISGHRSVSWYQQTPGQGLQFLFEYFSETQRNKGNFPGRFSGRQFSNSRSEMNVSTLELGDSALYLCASSDLGSPYNEQFFGPGTRLTVL.

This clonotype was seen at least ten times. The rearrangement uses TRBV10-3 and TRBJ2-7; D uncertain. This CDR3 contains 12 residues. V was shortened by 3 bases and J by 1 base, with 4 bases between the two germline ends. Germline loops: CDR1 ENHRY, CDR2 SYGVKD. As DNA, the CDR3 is TGTGCCATCAGTGACATTTCCTACGAGCAGTACTTC. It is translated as CAISDISYEQYF.

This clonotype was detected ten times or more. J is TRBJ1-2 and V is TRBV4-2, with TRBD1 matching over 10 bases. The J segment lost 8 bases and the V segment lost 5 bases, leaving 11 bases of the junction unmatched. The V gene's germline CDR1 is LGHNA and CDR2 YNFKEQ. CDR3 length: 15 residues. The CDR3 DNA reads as TGTGCCAGCAGCGGATATGCCGGGACAGGGGACGGCTACACCTTC. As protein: CASSGYAGTGDGYTF.

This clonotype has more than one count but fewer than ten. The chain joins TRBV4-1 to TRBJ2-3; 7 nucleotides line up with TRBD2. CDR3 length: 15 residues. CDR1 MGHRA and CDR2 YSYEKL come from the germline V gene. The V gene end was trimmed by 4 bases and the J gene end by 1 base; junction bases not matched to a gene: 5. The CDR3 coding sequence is TGCGCCAGCAGCCCGACTAGCCCGGGCACAGATACGCAGTATTTT. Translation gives CASSPTSPGTDTQYF.

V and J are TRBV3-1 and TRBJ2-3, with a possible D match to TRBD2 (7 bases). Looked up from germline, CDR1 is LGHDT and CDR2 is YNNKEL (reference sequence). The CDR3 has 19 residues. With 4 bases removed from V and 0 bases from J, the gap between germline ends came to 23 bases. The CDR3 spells CASSLNGPRGPTSTDTQYF. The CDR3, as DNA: TGTGCCAGCAGCCTTAACGGACCGCGGGGGCCGACAAGCACAGATACGCAGTATTTT.

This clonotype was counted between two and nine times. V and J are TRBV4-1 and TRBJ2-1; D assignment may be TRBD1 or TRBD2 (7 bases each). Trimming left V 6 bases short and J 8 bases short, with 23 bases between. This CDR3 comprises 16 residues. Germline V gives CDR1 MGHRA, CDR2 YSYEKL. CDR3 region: CASRRTGGGAGHEQFF. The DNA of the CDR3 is TGCGCCAGCAGACGGACAGGAGGGGGGGCCGGTCATGAGCAGTTCTTC.

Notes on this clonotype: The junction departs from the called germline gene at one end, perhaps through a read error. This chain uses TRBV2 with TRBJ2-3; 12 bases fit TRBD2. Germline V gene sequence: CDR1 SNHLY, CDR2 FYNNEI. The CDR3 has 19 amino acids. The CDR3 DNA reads TGTGCCATCAGTTCACAGGGTACGGGACTAGCGGGCTACACAGATACGCAGTATTTT. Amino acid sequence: CAISSQGTGLAGYTDTQYF.

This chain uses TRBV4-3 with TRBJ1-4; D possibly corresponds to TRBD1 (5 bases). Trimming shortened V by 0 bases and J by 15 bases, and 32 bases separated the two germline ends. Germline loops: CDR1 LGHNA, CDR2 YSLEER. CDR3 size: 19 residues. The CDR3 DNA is TGCGCCAGCAGCCAAGATCGGCAGGGCTACGGACATACGGGTGAAAGAGTGTTTTTT. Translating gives CASSQDRQGYGHTGERVFF.

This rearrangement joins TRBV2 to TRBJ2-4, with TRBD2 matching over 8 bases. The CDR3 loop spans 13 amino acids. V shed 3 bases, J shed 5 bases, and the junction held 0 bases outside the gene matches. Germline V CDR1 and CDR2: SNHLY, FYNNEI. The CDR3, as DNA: TGTGCCAGCAGTGACGGGGGGGAAAACATTCAGTACTTC. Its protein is CASSDGGENIQYF.

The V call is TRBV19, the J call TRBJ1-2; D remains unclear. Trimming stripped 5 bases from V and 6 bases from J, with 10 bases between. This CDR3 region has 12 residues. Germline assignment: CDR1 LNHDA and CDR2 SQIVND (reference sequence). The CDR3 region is CASSGGKDGYTF. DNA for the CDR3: TGTGCCAGTAGTGGAGGGAAGGATGGCTACACCTTC.

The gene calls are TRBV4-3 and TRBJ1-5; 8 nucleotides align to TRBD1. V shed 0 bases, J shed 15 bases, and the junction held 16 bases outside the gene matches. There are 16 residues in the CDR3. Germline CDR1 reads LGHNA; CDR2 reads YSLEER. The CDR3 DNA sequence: TGCGCCAGCAGCCAAGATCAAGGGCAGGGGGCGCTCGGAACGCATTTT. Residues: CASSQDQGQGALGTHF.

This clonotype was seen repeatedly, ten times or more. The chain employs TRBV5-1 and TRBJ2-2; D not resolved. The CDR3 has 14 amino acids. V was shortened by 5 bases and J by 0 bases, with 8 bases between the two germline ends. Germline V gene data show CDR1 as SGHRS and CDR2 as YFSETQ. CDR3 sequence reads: CASSERTNTGELFF. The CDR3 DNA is TGCGCCAGCAGTGAAAGGACGAACACCGGGGAGCTGTTTTTT. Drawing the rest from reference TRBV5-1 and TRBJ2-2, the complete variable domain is KAGVTQTPRYLIKTRGQQVTLSCSPISGHRSVSWYQQTPGQGLQFLFEYFSETQRNKGNFPGRFSGRQFSNSRSEMNVSTLELGDSALYLCASSERTNTGELFFGEGSRLTVL.

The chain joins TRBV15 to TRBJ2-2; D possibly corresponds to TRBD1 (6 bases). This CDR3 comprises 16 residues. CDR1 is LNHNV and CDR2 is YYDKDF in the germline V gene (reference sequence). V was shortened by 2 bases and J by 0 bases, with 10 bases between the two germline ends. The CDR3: CATSRQGQSNTGELFF. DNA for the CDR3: TGTGCCACCAGCAGACAAGGACAGTCGAACACCGGGGAGCTGTTTTTT.

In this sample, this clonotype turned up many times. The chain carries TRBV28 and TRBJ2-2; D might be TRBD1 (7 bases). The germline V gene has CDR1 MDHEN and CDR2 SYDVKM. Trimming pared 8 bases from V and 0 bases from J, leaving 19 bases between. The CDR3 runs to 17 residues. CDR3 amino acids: CASAERRGQTNTGELFF. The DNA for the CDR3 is TGTGCCAGCGCCGAGCGGCGGGGACAGACGAACACCGGGGAGCTGTTTTTT.

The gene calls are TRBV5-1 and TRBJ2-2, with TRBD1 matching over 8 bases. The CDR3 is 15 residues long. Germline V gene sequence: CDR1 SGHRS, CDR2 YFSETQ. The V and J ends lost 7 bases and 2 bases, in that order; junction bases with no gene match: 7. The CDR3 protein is CASDPTGANTGELFF. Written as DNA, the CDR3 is TGCGCCAGCGACCCGACAGGGGCCAACACCGGGGAGCTGTTTTTT.

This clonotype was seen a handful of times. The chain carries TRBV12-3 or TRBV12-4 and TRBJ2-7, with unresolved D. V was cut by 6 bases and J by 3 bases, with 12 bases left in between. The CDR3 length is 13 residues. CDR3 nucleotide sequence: TGTGCCAGCAGACGGACGGGCAACTACGAGCAGTACTTC. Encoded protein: CASRRTGNYEQYF.

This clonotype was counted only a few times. The CDR3 nucleotides are TGTGCCACCAGTGATTCGCTAGCGGCCTCCTACAATGAGCAGTTCTTC. Translating it yields CATSDSLAASYNEQFF. V usage is TRBV24-1 and J usage is TRBJ2-1; 7 nucleotides line up with TRBD2. This CDR3 contains 16 residues. The germline CDR1 and CDR2 sequences are KGHDR and SFDVKD. The J segment lost 0 bases and the V segment lost 2 bases, leaving 3 bases of the junction unmatched.

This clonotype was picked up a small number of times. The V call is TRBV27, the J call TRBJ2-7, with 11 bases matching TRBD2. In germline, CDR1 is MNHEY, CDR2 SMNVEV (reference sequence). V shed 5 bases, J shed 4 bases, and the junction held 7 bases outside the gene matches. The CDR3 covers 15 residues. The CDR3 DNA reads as TGTGCCAGCAGTCGTCTAGCGGGAGGAAGGTACGAGCAGTACTTC. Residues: CASSRLAGGRYEQYF.

CDR3 coding DNA: TGTGCCAGCAGCTTAGCCCGAGGAAAAGAGACCCAGTACTTC. Translating it yields CASSLARGKETQYF. The gene calls are TRBV7-9 and TRBJ2-5; D is ambiguous. Germline CDR1 and CDR2: SEHNR and FQNEAQ (reference sequence). The ends were cut back, 0 bases at V and 3 bases at J, with 8 bases in the middle. CDR3 size: 14 residues.

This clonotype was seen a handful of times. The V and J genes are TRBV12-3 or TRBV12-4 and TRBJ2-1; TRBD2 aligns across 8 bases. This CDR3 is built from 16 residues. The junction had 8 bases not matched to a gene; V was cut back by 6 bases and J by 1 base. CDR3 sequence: CASRESGGLSYNEQFF. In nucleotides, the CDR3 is TGTGCCAGCAGAGAAAGCGGGGGCCTTTCCTACAATGAGCAGTTCTTC.

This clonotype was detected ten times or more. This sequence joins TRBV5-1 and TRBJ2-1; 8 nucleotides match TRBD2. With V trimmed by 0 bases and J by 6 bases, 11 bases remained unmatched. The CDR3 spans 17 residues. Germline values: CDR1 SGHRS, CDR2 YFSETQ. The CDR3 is CASSLAFGASGFNEQFF. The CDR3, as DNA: TGCGCCAGCAGCTTGGCATTTGGGGCTAGCGGGTTCAATGAGCAGTTCTTC.

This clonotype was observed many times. This CDR3 reads CASSPRTGSMNTEAFF. DNA for the CDR3: TGCGCCAGCAGCCCCCGAACAGGTTCTATGAACACTGAAGCTTTCTTT. This chain joins TRBV5-1 and TRBJ1-1; perhaps TRBD1 as D (5 bases). V was clipped by 4 bases and J by 0 bases, with 16 bases between them. From germline, CDR1 is SGHRS and CDR2 YFSETQ. The CDR3 has 16 residues.

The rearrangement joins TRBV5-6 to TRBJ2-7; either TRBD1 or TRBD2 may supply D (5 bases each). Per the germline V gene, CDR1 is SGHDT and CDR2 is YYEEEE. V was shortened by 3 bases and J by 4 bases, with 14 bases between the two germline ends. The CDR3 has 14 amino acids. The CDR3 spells CASSWGTEPYEQYF. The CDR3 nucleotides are TGTGCCAGCAGCTGGGGGACGGAGCCTTACGAGCAGTACTTC.

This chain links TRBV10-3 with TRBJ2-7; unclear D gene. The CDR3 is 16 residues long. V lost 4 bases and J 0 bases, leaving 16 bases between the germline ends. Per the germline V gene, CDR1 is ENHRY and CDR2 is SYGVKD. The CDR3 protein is CAISVSGAQSSYEQYF. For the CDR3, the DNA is TGTGCCATCAGTGTTTCAGGAGCTCAAAGCTCCTACGAGCAGTACTTC.

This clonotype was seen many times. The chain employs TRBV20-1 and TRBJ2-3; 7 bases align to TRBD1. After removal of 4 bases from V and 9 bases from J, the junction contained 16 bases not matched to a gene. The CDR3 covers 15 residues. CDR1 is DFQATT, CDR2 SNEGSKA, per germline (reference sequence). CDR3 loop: CSAKGQSQWLGTQYF. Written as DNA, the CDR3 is TGCAGTGCTAAGGGACAGAGCCAGTGGTTGGGGACGCAGTATTTT.

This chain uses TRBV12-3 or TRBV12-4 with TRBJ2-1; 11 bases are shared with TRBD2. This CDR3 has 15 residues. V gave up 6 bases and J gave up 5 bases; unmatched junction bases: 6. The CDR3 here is CASRYTSGSDNEQFF. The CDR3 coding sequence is TGTGCCAGCAGGTATACTAGCGGGAGTGACAATGAGCAGTTCTTC.

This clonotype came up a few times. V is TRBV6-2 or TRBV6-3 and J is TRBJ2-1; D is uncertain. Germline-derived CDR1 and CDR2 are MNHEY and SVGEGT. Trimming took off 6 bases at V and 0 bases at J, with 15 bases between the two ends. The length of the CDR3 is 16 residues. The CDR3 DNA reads TGTGCCAGCAGAGACTCGGTGGCGGCCTCCTACAATGAGCAGTTCTTC. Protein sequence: CASRDSVAASYNEQFF.